The 23 T cell receptor beta chains reported below all come from one sample, sequenced in a study of blood T cell repertoires in COVID-19. The data were produced by immunoSEQ multiplex PCR, yet TCRdb's version contains in-frame clones alone and is incomplete. The sample records tens of thousands of clones, 86% being singletons. Sequenced sample: peripheral blood. The receptors stem from a man aged 50-60 years with active or convalescent COVID-19.

V gene TRBV30 combines with J gene TRBJ1-1, with a weak D call TRBD1 (6 bases). The germline CDR1 and CDR2 sequences are GTSNPN and SVGIG (reference sequence). V dropped 1 base and J dropped 0 bases, with 6 bases sitting between them. The CDR3 sequence is 13 residues long. The CDR3 spells CAWSGQVNTEAFF. DNA of the CDR3: TGTGCCTGGAGTGGACAGGTGAACACTGAAGCTTTCTTT.

This chain links TRBV5-4 with TRBJ2-2; 10 bases are a match to TRBD1. CDR3 length: 16 amino acids. The V and J ends lost 4 bases and 3 bases, in that order; junction bases with no gene match: 6. CDR1 and CDR2 (germline): SGHNT, YYREEE (reference sequence). The CDR3, as DNA: TGTGCCAGCAGCCCCCAGACAGGGGGCCACACCGGGGAGCTGTTTTTT. It encodes CASSPQTGGHTGELFF.

The V gene is TRBV19, the J gene TRBJ2-3; 9 bases map to TRBD2. Germline V gene sequence: CDR1 LNHDA, CDR2 SQIVND (reference sequence). Trimming took 5 bases from V and 4 from J; bases not matched to a gene: 7. The CDR3 covers 15 residues. This CDR3 is CASSVQAGGADTQYF. The CDR3 DNA is TGTGCCAGTAGTGTTCAAGCGGGGGGCGCAGATACGCAGTATTTT.

The chain combines TRBV2 with TRBJ2-5; D perhaps matches TRBD1 (5 bases). This CDR3 is built from 14 residues. Between the trimmed V and J ends, which lost 1 base and 5 bases, there was a span of 11 bases. Germline V gives CDR1 SNHLY, CDR2 FYNNEI. CDR3 sequence (DNA): TGTGCCAGCAGTGAAGGGTTAGGGGCCGAGACCCAGTACTTC. This gives the protein CASSEGLGAETQYF.

The chain joins TRBV9 to TRBJ1-5; D call uncertain. CDR1 SGDLS and CDR2 YYNGEE come from the germline V gene. CDR3 length: 13 residues. With 3 bases removed from V and 3 bases from J, the gap between germline ends came to 7 bases. CDR3 DNA: TGTGCCAGCAGCGGCGTTTCCAATCAGCCCCAGCATTTT. Translating gives CASSGVSNQPQHF.

The chain employs TRBV13 and TRBJ2-7; perhaps TRBD1 as D (5 bases). V lost 5 bases and J lost 5, with 13 bases in between. Germline loops: CDR1 PRHDT, CDR2 FYEKMQ (reference sequence). This CDR3 contains 13 residues. The CDR3 coding sequence is TGTGCCAGCAGCACATCAGGGATCCACGAGCAGTACGTC. Its protein is CASSTSGIHEQYV.

The rearrangement uses TRBV6-5 and TRBJ1-2; perhaps TRBD1 as D (6 bases). This CDR3 has 13 residues. Germline V lookup: CDR1 MNHEY, CDR2 SVGAGI. Trimming pared 2 bases from V and 6 bases from J, leaving 10 bases between. DNA of the CDR3: TGTGCCAGCAGTTACAACAGGGCGGATGGCTACACCTTC. Residues: CASSYNRADGYTF.

CDR3 nucleotide sequence: TGTGCCAGCAGTGACCGGGGGGGCTTTGATAATTCACCCCTCCACTTT. Protein product: CASSDRGGFDNSPLHF. This chain links TRBV28 with TRBJ1-6; tentative D call: TRBD1 (6 bases). The V and J ends lost 5 bases and 5 bases respectively, with 16 bases between them. The CDR3 spans 16 residues. Germline V gene lookup returns CDR1 MDHEN and CDR2 SYDVKM.

This CDR3 is CATRAGDNEQFF. CDR3 DNA: TGTGCCACCCGGGCCGGGGACAATGAGCAGTTCTTC. The chain joins TRBV5-6 to TRBJ2-1; TRBD2 is a possible D gene (5 bases). Per germline, CDR1 SGHDT and CDR2 YYEEEE. The V gene lost 9 bases and the J gene lost 5 bases, with 12 bases spanning the gap. CDR3 length equals 12 residues.

The chain uses TRBV5-1 and TRBJ2-5, with 9 bases matching TRBD1. This CDR3 comprises 15 residues. The junction had 9 bases not matched to a gene; V was cut back by 4 bases and J by 5 bases. Germline V gives CDR1 SGHRS, CDR2 YFSETQ. CDR3 sequence reads: CASSRQQGAGETQYF. CDR3 nucleotides: TGCGCCAGCAGCAGACAACAGGGGGCAGGGGAGACCCAGTACTTC.

The rearrangement joins TRBV28 to TRBJ2-5; 11 nucleotides align to TRBD2. Losses at the gene ends were 7 bases for V and 5 bases for J; bases not matched to a gene: 12. Germline V gives CDR1 MDHEN, CDR2 SYDVKM. CDR3 size: 16 residues. In nucleotides, the CDR3 is TGTGCCAGCAAGGGGTTAGCGGGGGGGCAATGGGAGACCCAGTACTTC. Translation: CASKGLAGGQWETQYF.

The chain links TRBV7-2 to TRBJ1-5; tentatively, D is TRBD1 (5 bases). The germline V and J ends were trimmed by 7 bases and 0 bases, with 13 bases remaining between them. Germline assignment: CDR1 SGHTA and CDR2 FQGNSA. The CDR3 loop spans 15 amino acids. The CDR3 nucleotides read TGTGCCAGCAACCTTGACAGCAATAGCAATCAGCCCCAGCATTTT. Its translation: CASNLDSNSNQPQHF.

This clone was seen only a few times. V and J are TRBV19 and TRBJ2-6; 9 positions match TRBD1. Germline V gene sequence: CDR1 LNHDA, CDR2 SQIVND (reference sequence). CDR3 length equals 17 residues. J lost 0 bases, V lost 4 bases, and 4 bases had no gene match. CDR3 sequence reads: CASSRRGQGSGANVLTF. CDR3 DNA sequence: TGTGCCAGTAGTAGAAGGGGACAGGGCTCTGGGGCCAACGTCCTGACTTTC.

The chain carries TRBV12-3 or TRBV12-4 and TRBJ2-5, with D unclear. Trimming left V 8 bases short and J 2 bases short, with 6 bases between. The CDR3 spans 11 residues. CDR3 sequence (DNA): TGTGCCAGCGGGCCGCAAGAGACCCAGTACTTC. Translating it yields CASGPQETQYF.

The rearrangement links TRBV28 to TRBJ1-2, with 7 bases matching TRBD1. This CDR3 has 14 residues. Trimming cost V 5 bases and J 3 bases; bases outside gene matches: 6. CDR1 MDHEN and CDR2 SYDVKM come from the germline V gene. The DNA of the CDR3 is TGTGCCAGCAGTCCCATCAGGGGGGACTATGGCTACACCTTC. Translated, it gives CASSPIRGDYGYTF.

The chain carries TRBV7-2 and TRBJ1-6; D remains ambiguous. V gave up 3 bases and J gave up 5 bases, with 5 bases separating them. The CDR3 is made up of 13 amino acids. Germline CDR1 SGHTA, CDR2 FQGNSA. CDR3 sequence (DNA): TGTGCCAGCAGCTTCCAGGATAATTCACCCCTCCACTTT. Its protein is CASSFQDNSPLHF.

V gene TRBV10-3 combines with J gene TRBJ1-1; D not resolved. Deletions cut 0 bases from V and 0 bases from J, with 8 bases between. The CDR3 spans 15 residues. From germline, CDR1 is ENHRY and CDR2 SYGVKD. The chain's CDR3 is CAISESQALNTEAFF. For the CDR3, the DNA is TGTGCCATCAGTGAGTCCCAGGCCCTGAACACTGAAGCTTTCTTT.

This chain joins TRBV10-2 and TRBJ2-7, with 8 bases that match TRBD1. CDR3 length equals 14 residues. Germline-derived CDR1 and CDR2 are WSHSY and SAAADI. Trimming took 6 bases from V and 2 from J; bases not matched to a gene: 6. The CDR3 loop reads CASRTGTGTYEQYV. Written as DNA, the CDR3 is TGCGCCAGCAGAACCGGGACAGGTACCTACGAGCAGTACGTC.

The chain combines TRBV10-2 with TRBJ1-3; tentative D call: TRBD1 (6 bases). The CDR3 consists of 15 residues. Trimming took 4 bases from V and 2 from J, leaving 12 bases between them. The germline CDR1 and CDR2 sequences are WSHSY and SAAADI. CDR3 amino acids: CASSVYQGPGNTIYF. CDR3 nucleotides: TGCGCCAGCAGTGTGTATCAGGGGCCTGGAAACACCATATATTTT.

CDR3 in DNA: TGTGCCAGCAGTTCCTGGACAGCTACCTACGAGCAGTACGTC. It translates to CASSSWTATYEQYV. The chain carries TRBV28 and TRBJ2-7; D is perhaps TRBD1 (6 bases). The CDR3 extends over 14 amino acids. The V and J ends lost 4 bases and 2 bases respectively, with 12 bases between them. Germline CDR1 reads MDHEN; CDR2 reads SYDVKM.

The chain has TRBV2 and TRBJ2-2, with TRBD1 matching 11 bases. CDR1 and CDR2 from the germline V gene are SNHLY and FYNNEI. The CDR3 length is 15 residues. The trim removed 8 bases at V and 5 bases at J, leaving 7 bases unmatched. Here the CDR3 DNA reads TGTGCCAGCTCAGATGGGACAGGGGGTACCGGGGAGCTGTTTTTT. Its protein is CASSDGTGGTGELFF. The variable domain in full, with the rest retrieved from reference TRBV2 and TRBJ2-2, is EPEVTQTPSHQVTQMGQEVILRCVPISNHLYFYWYRQILGQKVEFLVSFYNNEISEKSEIFDDQFSVERPDGSNFTLKIRSTKLEDSAMYFCASSDGTGGTGELFFGEGSRLTVL.

The chain carries TRBV30 and TRBJ2-7; D unclear. V lost 1 base and J 3 bases, leaving 4 bases between the germline ends. The CDR3 loop spans 11 amino acids. The germline V gene encodes CDR1 GTSNPN and CDR2 SVGIG (reference sequence). The CDR3 nucleotides are TGTGCCTGGAGTGAGAGCTACGAGCAGTACTTC. This sequence encodes CAWSESYEQYF.

The chain carries TRBV27 and TRBJ1-1; D gene ambiguous. Germline CDR1 and CDR2: MNHEY and SMNVEV (reference sequence). Trimming took 9 bases from V and 1 from J, leaving 12 bases between them. The CDR3 consists of 13 residues. CDR3 nucleotide sequence: TGTGCCAGTTTTTCCGGGAGGAACACTGAAGCTTTCTTT. Residues: CASFSGRNTEAFF.